The T cell receptor beta chain described here comes from a study of beta chain features in type 1 diabetes. Study-wide background: Cell yields, gender and age were comparable in patients and healthy donors. In all, around 100 million sorted cells from all samples were analyzed. Overall study results and limits: Among patients, naive, central memory and Treg TCRB repertoires appeared more similar than among healthy donors. For cells with high TCR expression, cDNA sequencing could yield over-representation. All four CD4+ subsets of Type 1 diabetes patients contained TCRB CDR3s that were moderately but significantly shorter.

As regards this clone: What it binds is not known.

Expressed TCRB transcripts were sequenced, since all the RNA that had been isolated was reverse transcribed. Method: immunoSEQ multiplex PCR; TCRdb's copy keeps in-frame clones and lacks some. This table has 400,000 or so clones, over 8.5% appearing once. This receptor was taken from a man aged 30 to 39 with type 1 diabetes. Sequencing used central memory CD4+ T cells from blood.

CDR3 amino acids: CASSYRDRDKNTGELFF. The CDR3, as DNA: TGCGCCAGCAGCTACCGGGACAGGGATAAGAACACCGGGGAGCTGTTTTTT. This sequence joins TRBV5-1 and TRBJ2-2, with 9 positions matching TRBD1. CDR3 size: 17 residues. CDR1 is SGHRS and CDR2 is YFSETQ in the germline V gene. The V gene end was trimmed by 3 bases and the J gene end by 1 base; junction bases not matched to a gene: 7.